These 21 T cell receptor beta chains originate from one sample sequenced in a study of OX40 agonist ivuxolimab in advanced cancers. Assay: immunoSEQ multiplex PCR; the TCRdb copy retains only in-frame clones and omits some. Of around 50,000 clones in the sample, 85% to 90% were seen once. The starting material was CD4+ or CD8+ T cells sorted from blood, obtained in a trial of the OX40 agonist ivuxolimab. The receptors shown here come from an adult with an advanced solid tumor such as melanoma, head and neck, liver or kidney cancer.

The chain is built from TRBV9 and TRBJ1-2; the D gene is possibly TRBD1 (5 bases). Germline lookup yields CDR1 SGDLS and CDR2 YYNGEE. V was pared by 3 bases and J by 1 base, with 13 bases between. The CDR3 totals 15 residues. The CDR3 DNA follows: TGTGCCAGCAGCGAATCAGGGTCACATAACTATGGCTACACCTTC. Protein sequence: CASSESGSHNYGYTF. Full variable domain (remainder filled in from reference TRBV9 and TRBJ1-2): DSGVTQTPKHLITATGQRVTLRCSPRSGDLSVYWYQQSLDQGLQFLIQYYNGEERAKGNILERFSAQQFPDLHSELNLSSLELGDSALYFCASSESGSHNYGYTFGSGTRLTVV.

V and J are TRBV2 and TRBJ2-5, with D hard to call. CDR1 is SNHLY, CDR2 FYNNEI, per germline. Trimming left V 6 bases short and J 0 bases short, with 8 bases between. This CDR3 has 13 amino acids. The CDR3 nucleotides read TGTGCCAGCAGCCAAACGGACCAAGAGACCCAGTACTTC. It translates to CASSQTDQETQYF.

This clone was recorded only once. V is TRBV6-1 and J is TRBJ1-3; D unresolved. The length of the CDR3 is 14 residues. The V end lost 1 base, the J end lost 4 bases, and 8 bases lay between the germline ends. Germline V gene lookup returns CDR1 MNHNS and CDR2 SASEGT. In nucleotides, the CDR3 is TGTGCCAGCAGTGAAGGGGATTGGGGAAACACCATATATTTT. Translation: CASSEGDWGNTIYF.

The chain recombines TRBV10-3 with TRBJ2-7; D is unresolved. With 6 bases removed from V and 2 bases from J, the gap between germline ends came to 17 bases. CDR1 and CDR2 from the germline V gene are ENHRY and SYGVKD. This CDR3 region has 15 residues. As DNA, the CDR3 is TGTGCCATCAGCGGGTCGGGCACGAGCGCCTACGAGCAGTACTTC. It codes for CAISGSGTSAYEQYF.

V usage is TRBV7-3 and J usage is TRBJ1-1; 12 nucleotides line up with TRBD1. There are 14 residues in the CDR3. Germline CDR1 is SGHTA and CDR2 is FQGTGA. Losses at the gene ends were 4 bases for V and 8 bases for J; bases not matched to a gene: 5. This CDR3 is CASSSGTGGGEAFF. Here the CDR3 DNA reads TGTGCCAGCAGCTCCGGGACAGGGGGCGGGGAAGCTTTCTTT.

The chain is built from TRBV28 and TRBJ2-7; perhaps TRBD2 as D (5 bases). Germline V lookup: CDR1 MDHEN, CDR2 SYDVKM. V dropped 3 bases and J dropped 3 bases, with 12 bases sitting between them. The CDR3 sequence is 14 residues long. The CDR3 bases are TGTGCCAGCAGTTTGGAGGTGACCTTCTACGAGCAGTACTTC. It specifies CASSLEVTFYEQYF.

This chain joins TRBV6-1 and TRBJ2-7, with 7 bases fitting TRBD1. Losses at the gene ends were 5 bases for V and 4 bases for J; bases not matched to a gene: 5. CDR3 length: 13 amino acids. Per the germline V gene, CDR1 is MNHNS and CDR2 is SASEGT. The chain's CDR3 is CASSRDRGYEQYF. The CDR3 DNA follows: TGTGCCAGCAGTCGGGACAGAGGATACGAGCAGTACTTC.

V usage is TRBV7-2 and J usage is TRBJ1-4, with D possibly matching TRBD1 (6 bases). Germline lookup yields CDR1 SGHTA and CDR2 FQGNSA. Between the trimmed V and J ends, which lost 3 bases and 4 bases, there was a span of 15 bases. The CDR3 consists of 16 residues. The CDR3 region is CASSFALAGVNEKLFF. The DNA for the CDR3 is TGTGCCAGCAGCTTCGCCCTGGCAGGGGTTAATGAAAAACTGTTTTTT. Drawing the rest from reference TRBV7-2 and TRBJ1-4, the complete variable domain is GAGVSQSPSNKVTEKGKDVELRCDPISGHTALYWYRQSLGQGLEFLIYFQGNSAPDKSGLPSDRFSAERTGGSVSTLTIQRTQQEDSAVYLCASSFALAGVNEKLFFGSGTQLSVL.

V and J are TRBV5-5 and TRBJ1-1; 7 nucleotides match TRBD1. V shed 6 bases, J shed 9 bases, and the junction held 11 bases outside the gene matches. CDR1 SGHKS and CDR2 YYEKEE come from the germline V gene (reference sequence). The CDR3 totals 13 residues. The CDR3 loop is CASTSPGTAKAFF. The CDR3 coding sequence is TGTGCCAGCACCTCGCCAGGGACAGCGAAAGCTTTCTTT.

The gene calls are TRBV6-1 and TRBJ2-3, with 7 bases fitting TRBD1. The CDR3 has 17 residues. V was clipped by 0 bases and J by 4 bases; unmatched bases: 10. Per the germline V gene, CDR1 is MNHNS and CDR2 is SASEGT. CDR3 coding DNA: TGTGCCAGCAGTGAAGCCCTACAGGGGATAGGGGCAGATACGCAGTATTTT. This encodes CASSEALQGIGADTQYF.

The V gene is TRBV5-1, the J gene TRBJ2-1; 10 positions match TRBD2. CDR1 is SGHRS, CDR2 YFSETQ, per germline. The length of the CDR3 is 15 residues. Germline trimming cut 3 bases from V and 7 bases from J; bases unmatched to any gene: 7. As DNA, the CDR3 is TGCGCCAGCAGCTCCGCGAGCGGGAGGGTTAATGAGCAGTTCTTC. Residues: CASSSASGRVNEQFF.

The V and J genes are TRBV6-5 and TRBJ2-3; TRBD1 matches 8 bases. The CDR3 is made up of 15 amino acids. CDR1 is MNHEY, CDR2 SVGAGI, per germline. The ends lost 6 bases at V and 6 bases at J; junction bases unmatched: 11. In DNA form, the CDR3 reads TGTGCCAGCAGCCGACAAGGACAGGGAGTGGATACGCAGTATTTT. Encoded protein: CASSRQGQGVDTQYF.

The chain combines TRBV6-5 with TRBJ2-2; 9 nucleotides line up with TRBD1. The germline gives CDR1 MNHEY, CDR2 SVGAGI. The V and J ends lost 6 bases and 8 bases, in that order; junction bases with no gene match: 7. This CDR3 has 14 residues. CDR3 residues: CASRKTGGIGELFF. The CDR3 DNA follows: TGTGCCAGCAGGAAGACAGGGGGGATAGGGGAGCTGTTTTTT.

The rearrangement joins TRBV5-4 to TRBJ1-1; D unclear. CDR3 length: 15 amino acids. The germline gives CDR1 SGHNT, CDR2 YYREEE (reference sequence). The V and J ends lost 1 base and 5 bases respectively, with 15 bases between them. CDR3 region: CASSLLERPWTEAFF. CDR3 nucleotide sequence: TGTGCCAGCAGCTTGCTTGAAAGGCCTTGGACTGAAGCTTTCTTT.

The chain joins TRBV6-6 to TRBJ1-5, with D possibly matching TRBD1 (6 bases). From germline, CDR1 is MNHNY and CDR2 SVGAGI (reference sequence). This CDR3 comprises 15 residues. Trimming removed 0 bases at V and 6 bases at J, with 12 bases between. CDR3 bases: TGTGCCAGCAGTTACTCCGCGGGGGGGGCTCAGCCCCAGCATTTT. Encoded protein: CASSYSAGGAQPQHF.

This clone has a single count. This chain uses TRBV18 with TRBJ1-1; maybe TRBD1 (6 bases). Trimming removed 2 bases from V and 1 base from J, with 8 bases in between. Germline assignment: CDR1 KGHSH and CDR2 LQKENI. The CDR3 sequence is 14 residues long. In nucleotides, the CDR3 is TGTGCCAGCTCACCATTGGGACAGAACACTGAAGCTTTCTTT. This sequence encodes CASSPLGQNTEAFF.

This chain connects TRBV6-1 to TRBJ2-7; 8 positions agree with TRBD1. Losses at the gene ends were 10 bases for V and 7 bases for J; bases not matched to a gene: 12. The CDR3 runs to 13 residues. Germline loops: CDR1 MNHNS, CDR2 SASEGT. CDR3: CATSGQDIEEQYF. CDR3 DNA sequence: TGTGCCACCTCGGGACAGGATATAGAGGAGCAGTACTTC.

This clone was found once. CDR3 DNA: TGTGCCAGCAGCTTTTATTTTGGGACAGGGGATCGGCCCGGGGAGCTGTTTTTT. Its protein product is CASSFYFGTGDRPGELFF. This sequence joins TRBV5-6 and TRBJ2-2, with 10 bases lining up with TRBD1. The junction had 13 bases not matched to a gene; V was cut back by 2 bases and J by 6 bases. Germline assignment: CDR1 SGHDT and CDR2 YYEEEE. The CDR3 runs to 18 residues.

The chain carries TRBV6-6 and TRBJ1-4; no definite D call. This CDR3 has 14 residues. Germline V gene lookup returns CDR1 MNHNY and CDR2 SVGAGI (reference sequence). V lost 5 bases and J 5 bases, leaving 12 bases between the germline ends. CDR3 in amino acids: CASSIGRPNEKLFF. Written as DNA, the CDR3 is TGTGCCAGCAGTATAGGTCGGCCGAATGAAAAACTGTTTTTT.

V usage is TRBV30 and J usage is TRBJ1-3; D gene ambiguous. The CDR3 spans 15 residues. Germline lookup yields CDR1 GTSNPN and CDR2 SVGIG (reference sequence). Trimming took off 2 bases at V and 0 bases at J, with 11 bases between the two ends. The CDR3 sequence is CAWSNERSSGNTIYF. The CDR3 DNA follows: TGTGCCTGGAGTAATGAGCGGAGCTCTGGAAACACCATATATTTT.

This clone was counted only a few times. V usage is TRBV5-1 and J usage is TRBJ1-4; D gene unclear. Trimming pared 6 bases from V and 0 bases from J, leaving 12 bases between. Germline V gives CDR1 SGHRS, CDR2 YFSETQ. This CDR3 is built from 15 residues. CDR3 in amino acids: CASTPTPSTNEKLFF. CDR3 nucleotide sequence: TGCGCCAGCACCCCGACACCTTCAACTAATGAAAAACTGTTTTTT.